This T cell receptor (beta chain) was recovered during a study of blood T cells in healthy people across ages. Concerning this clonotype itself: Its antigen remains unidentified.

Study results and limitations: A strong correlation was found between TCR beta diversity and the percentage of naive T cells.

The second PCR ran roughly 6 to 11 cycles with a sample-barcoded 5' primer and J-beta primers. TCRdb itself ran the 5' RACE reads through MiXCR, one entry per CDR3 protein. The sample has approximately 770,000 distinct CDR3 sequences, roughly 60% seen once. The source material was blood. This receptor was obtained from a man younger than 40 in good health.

CDR3 protein: CAWSRDITLYEQYF. CDR3 bases: TGTGCCTGGAGCCGGGACATCACCCTCTACGAGCAGTACTTC. This chain joins TRBV30 and TRBJ2-7; weak D call: TRBD1 (6 bases). Looked up from germline, CDR1 is GTSNPN and CDR2 is SVGIG (reference sequence). The CDR3 covers 14 residues. Trimming took 3 bases from V and 3 from J, leaving 15 bases between them.